Described below is a single T cell receptor (beta chain) sequence and its context. The data were produced by immunoSEQ multiplex PCR, yet TCRdb's version contains in-frame clones alone and is incomplete. The sample lists around 30,000 clones; more than 90% were seen once. This sample was taken from a study of T cell clones after liver transplantation. Background on the study: TCRbeta sequencing after a pre-transplant mixed lymphocyte reaction identified graft-donor-reactive clones, later tracked in post-transplant blood. Pre-transplant mixed lymphocyte reactions yielded third-party-reactive TCRbeta sequences as comparators for graft-donor-reactive sequences. Apart from a few HCV-positive recipients, transplants were for non-autoimmune, non-viral reasons. Draws occurred before transplant, before withdrawal, and after complete or failed withdrawal.

The V gene's germline CDR1 is SNHLY and CDR2 FYNNEI. The CDR3 totals 10 residues. Trimming left V 6 bases short and J 3 bases short, with 3 bases between. The sample in question was CD8+ T cells from blood, obtained 12 months after liver transplant. The rearrangement uses TRBV2 and TRBJ2-7; D remains unclear. The TCR sequence derives from a human patient who received a liver transplant. Certain T cells may be donor cells from the graft. This CDR3 is CASRGYEQYF. CDR3 nucleotide sequence: TGTGCCAGCAGAGGCTACGAGCAGTACTTC.